The clone carrying this T cell receptor beta chain was seen only a few times. This specimen belongs to a study of beta chain features in type 1 diabetes. Expressed TCRB transcripts were sequenced, since all the RNA that had been isolated was reverse transcribed. This table comes from immunoSEQ multiplex PCR, and its TCRdb copy is limited to in-frame clones, with some not included. The profile shows hundreds of thousands of clones, about a sixth of them singletons. CD4+ naive, central memory, regulatory and stem cell-like memory subsets were isolated by sorting on CD45RO/CCR7/CD25/CD127/CD95/CD27. Germline V gene sequence: CDR1 SEHNR, CDR2 FQNEAQ (reference sequence). The CDR3 contains 14 residues. V lost 7 bases and J lost 2, with 11 bases in between.

The chain joins TRBV7-9 to TRBJ2-2, with no clear D. The TCR was taken from a woman in her late teens or twenties in good health. Sequencing was performed on naive CD4+ T cells from blood. CDR3 coding DNA: TGTGCCAGCACCCGTCGCCCTAACACCGGGGAGCTGTTTTTT. Translating it yields CASTRRPNTGELFF. The full variable domain, its missing parts supplied by reference TRBV7-9 and TRBJ2-2, is DTGVSQNPRHKITKRGQNVTFRCDPISEHNRLYWYRQTLGQGPEFLTYFQNEAQLEKSRLLSDRFSAERPKGSFSTLEIQRTEQGDSAMYLCASTRRPNTGELFFGEGSRLTVL.